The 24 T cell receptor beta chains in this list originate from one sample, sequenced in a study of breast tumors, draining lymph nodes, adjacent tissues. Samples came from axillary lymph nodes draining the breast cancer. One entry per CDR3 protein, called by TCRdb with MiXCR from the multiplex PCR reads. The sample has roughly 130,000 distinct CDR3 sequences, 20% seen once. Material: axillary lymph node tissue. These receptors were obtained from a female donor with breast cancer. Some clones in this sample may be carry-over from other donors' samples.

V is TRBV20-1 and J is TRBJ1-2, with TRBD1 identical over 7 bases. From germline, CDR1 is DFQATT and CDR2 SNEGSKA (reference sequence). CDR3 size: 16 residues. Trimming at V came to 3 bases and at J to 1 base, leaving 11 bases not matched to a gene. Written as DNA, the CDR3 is TGCAGTGCTAGGCCTCCCGGGACAGCCTATAACTATGGCTACACCTTC. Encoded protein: CSARPPGTAYNYGYTF.

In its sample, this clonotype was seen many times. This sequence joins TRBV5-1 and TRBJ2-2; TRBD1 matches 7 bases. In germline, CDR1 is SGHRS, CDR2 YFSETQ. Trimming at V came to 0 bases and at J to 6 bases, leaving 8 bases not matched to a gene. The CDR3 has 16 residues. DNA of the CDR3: TGCGCCAGCAGCTTGGGACAGGGCAATACCCCCGGGGAGCTGTTTTTT. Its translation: CASSLGQGNTPGELFF.

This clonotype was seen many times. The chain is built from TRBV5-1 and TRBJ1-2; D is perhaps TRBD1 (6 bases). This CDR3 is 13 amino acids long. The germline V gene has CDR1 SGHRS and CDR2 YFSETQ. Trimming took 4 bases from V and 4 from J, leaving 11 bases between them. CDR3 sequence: CASSPQGSYGYTF. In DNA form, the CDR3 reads TGCGCCAGCAGCCCACAGGGCAGCTATGGCTACACCTTC. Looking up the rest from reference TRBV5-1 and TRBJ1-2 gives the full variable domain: KAGVTQTPRYLIKTRGQQVTLSCSPISGHRSVSWYQQTPGQGLQFLFEYFSETQRNKGNFPGRFSGRQFSNSRSEMNVSTLELGDSALYLCASSPQGSYGYTFGSGTRLTVV.

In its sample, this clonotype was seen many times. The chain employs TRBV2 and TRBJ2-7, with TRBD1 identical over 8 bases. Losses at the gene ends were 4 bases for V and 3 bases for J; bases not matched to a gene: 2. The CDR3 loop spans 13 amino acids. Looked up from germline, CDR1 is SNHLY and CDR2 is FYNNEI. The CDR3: CASSGTGSYEQYF. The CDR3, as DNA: TGTGCCAGCAGTGGGACAGGGAGCTACGAGCAGTACTTC.

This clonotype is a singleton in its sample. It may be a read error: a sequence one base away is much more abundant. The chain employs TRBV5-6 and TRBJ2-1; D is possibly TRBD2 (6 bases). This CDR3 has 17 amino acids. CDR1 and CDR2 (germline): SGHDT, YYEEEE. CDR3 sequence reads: CASRLGGGVAAYNEQFF. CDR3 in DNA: TGTGCCAGCCGCTTGGGAGGCGGGGTGGCGGCCTACAATGAGCAGTTCTTC. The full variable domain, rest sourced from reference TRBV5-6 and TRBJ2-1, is DAGVTQSPTHLIKTRGQQVTLRCSPKSGHDTVSWYQQALGQGPQFIFQYYEEEERQRGNFPDRFSGHQFPNYSSELNVNALLLGDSALYLCASRLGGGVAAYNEQFFGPGTRLTVL.

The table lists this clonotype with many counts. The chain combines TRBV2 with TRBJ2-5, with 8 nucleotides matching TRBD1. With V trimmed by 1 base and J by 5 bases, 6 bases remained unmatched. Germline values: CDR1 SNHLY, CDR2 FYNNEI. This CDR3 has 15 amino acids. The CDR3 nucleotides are TGTGCCAGCAGTGAAGACGGACAGGGATGGGAGACCCAGTACTTC. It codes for CASSEDGQGWETQYF.

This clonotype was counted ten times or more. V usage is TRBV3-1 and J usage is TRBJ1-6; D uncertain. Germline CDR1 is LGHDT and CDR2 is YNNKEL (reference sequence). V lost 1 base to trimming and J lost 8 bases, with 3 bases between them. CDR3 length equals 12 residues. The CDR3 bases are TGTGCCAGCAGCCAAGGTTATTCACCCCTCCACTTT. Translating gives CASSQGYSPLHF. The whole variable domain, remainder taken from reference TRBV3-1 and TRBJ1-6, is DTAVSQTPKYLVTQMGNDKSIKCEQNLGHDTMYWYKQDSKKFLKIMFSYNNKELIINETVPNRFSPKSPDKAHLNLHINSLELGDSAVYFCASSQGYSPLHFGNGTRLTVT.

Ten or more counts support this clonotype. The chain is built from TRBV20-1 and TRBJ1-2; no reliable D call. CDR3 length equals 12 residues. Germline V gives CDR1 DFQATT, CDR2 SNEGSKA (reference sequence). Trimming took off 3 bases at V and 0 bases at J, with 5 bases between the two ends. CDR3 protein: CSARGTNYGYTF. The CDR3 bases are TGCAGTGCTAGGGGTACTAACTATGGCTACACCTTC.

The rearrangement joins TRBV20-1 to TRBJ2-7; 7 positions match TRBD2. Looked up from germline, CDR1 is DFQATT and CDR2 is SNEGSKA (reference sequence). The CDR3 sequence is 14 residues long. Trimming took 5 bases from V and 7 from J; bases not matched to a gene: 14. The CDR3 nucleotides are TGCAGTGCTGGGGGGGGGGGAGCCCACGATGAGCAGTACTTC. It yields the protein CSAGGGGAHDEQYF.

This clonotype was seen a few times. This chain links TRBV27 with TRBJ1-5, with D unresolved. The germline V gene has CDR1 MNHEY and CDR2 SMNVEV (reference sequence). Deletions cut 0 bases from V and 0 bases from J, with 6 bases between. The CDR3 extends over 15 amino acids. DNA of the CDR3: TGTGCCAGCAGTTTATCCAGATATAGCAATCAGCCCCAGCATTTT. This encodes CASSLSRYSNQPQHF.

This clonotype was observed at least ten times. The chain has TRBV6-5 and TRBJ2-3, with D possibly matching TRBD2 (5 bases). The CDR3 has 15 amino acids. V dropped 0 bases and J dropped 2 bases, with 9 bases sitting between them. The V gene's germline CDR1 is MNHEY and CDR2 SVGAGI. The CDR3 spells CASSYSPGYTDTQYF. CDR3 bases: TGTGCCAGCAGTTACTCTCCGGGGTACACAGATACGCAGTATTTT.

In nucleotides, the CDR3 is TGTGCCAGCTCACCATCCGAACTAGCGGGGGGCCTTGAGCAGTTCTTC. Translation gives CASSPSELAGGLEQFF. V usage is TRBV18 and J usage is TRBJ2-1, with TRBD2 matching 12 bases. Germline V gene data show CDR1 as KGHSH and CDR2 as LQKENI. The CDR3 loop spans 16 amino acids. V lost 2 bases, J lost 9 bases, and 8 bases stayed unmatched.

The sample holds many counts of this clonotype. CDR3 coding DNA: TGCGCCAGCAGCTTGGCGCCAGGGGGAGAGACCCAGTACTTC. Its translation: CASSLAPGGETQYF. The chain uses TRBV5-1 and TRBJ2-5; 7 bases fit TRBD1. There are 14 residues in the CDR3. From germline, CDR1 is SGHRS and CDR2 YFSETQ. V was clipped by 0 bases and J by 4 bases; unmatched bases: 3.

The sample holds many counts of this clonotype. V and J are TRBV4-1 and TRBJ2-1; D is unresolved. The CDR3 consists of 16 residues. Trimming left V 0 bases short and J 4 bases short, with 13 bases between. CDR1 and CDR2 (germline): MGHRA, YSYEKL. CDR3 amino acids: CASSQDLAPKYNEQFF. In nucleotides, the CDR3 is TGCGCCAGCAGCCAAGACTTGGCACCTAAATACAATGAGCAGTTCTTC.

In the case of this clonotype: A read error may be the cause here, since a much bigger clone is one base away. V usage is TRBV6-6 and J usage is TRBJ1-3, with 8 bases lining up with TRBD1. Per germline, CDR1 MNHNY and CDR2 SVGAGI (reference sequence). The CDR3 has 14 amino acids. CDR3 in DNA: TGTGCCAGCAGGGATACAGGGGGTGGAGACACCATATATTTT. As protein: CASRDTGGGDTIYF.

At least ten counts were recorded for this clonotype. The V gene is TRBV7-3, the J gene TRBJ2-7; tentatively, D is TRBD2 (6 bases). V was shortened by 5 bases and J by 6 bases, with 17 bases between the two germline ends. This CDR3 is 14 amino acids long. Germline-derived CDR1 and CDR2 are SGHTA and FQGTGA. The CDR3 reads CASSRGPGGIEQYF. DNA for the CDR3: TGTGCCAGCAGCCGCGGTCCTGGAGGGATCGAGCAGTACTTC.

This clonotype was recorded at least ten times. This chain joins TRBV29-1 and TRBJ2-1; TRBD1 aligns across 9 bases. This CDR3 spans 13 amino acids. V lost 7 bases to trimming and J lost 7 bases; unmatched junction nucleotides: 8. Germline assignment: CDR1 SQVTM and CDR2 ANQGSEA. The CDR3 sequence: CSGGRQGVNEQFF. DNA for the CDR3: TGCAGCGGAGGGCGACAGGGGGTTAATGAGCAGTTCTTC.

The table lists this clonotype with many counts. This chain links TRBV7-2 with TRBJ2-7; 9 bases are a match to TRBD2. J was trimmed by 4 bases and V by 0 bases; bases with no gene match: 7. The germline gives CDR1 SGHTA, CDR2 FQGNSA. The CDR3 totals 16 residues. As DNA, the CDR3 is TGTGCCAGCAGCTTAGCGCGGGGGGGCTGGGGATACGAGCAGTACTTC. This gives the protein CASSLARGGWGYEQYF.

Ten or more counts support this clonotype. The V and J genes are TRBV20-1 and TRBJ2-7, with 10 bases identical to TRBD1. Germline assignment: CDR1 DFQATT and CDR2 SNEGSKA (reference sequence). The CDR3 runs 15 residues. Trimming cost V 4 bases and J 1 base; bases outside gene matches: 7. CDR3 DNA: TGCAGTGCTAACCCCGGGACAGGGGTTTCCTACGAGCAGTACTTC. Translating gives CSANPGTGVSYEQYF.

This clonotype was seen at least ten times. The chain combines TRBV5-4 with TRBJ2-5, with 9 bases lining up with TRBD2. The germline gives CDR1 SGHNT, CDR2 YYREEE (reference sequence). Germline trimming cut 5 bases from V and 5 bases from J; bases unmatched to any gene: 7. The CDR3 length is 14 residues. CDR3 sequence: CASSLAGVSETQYF. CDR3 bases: TGTGCCAGCAGTTTAGCGGGAGTATCGGAGACCCAGTACTTC.

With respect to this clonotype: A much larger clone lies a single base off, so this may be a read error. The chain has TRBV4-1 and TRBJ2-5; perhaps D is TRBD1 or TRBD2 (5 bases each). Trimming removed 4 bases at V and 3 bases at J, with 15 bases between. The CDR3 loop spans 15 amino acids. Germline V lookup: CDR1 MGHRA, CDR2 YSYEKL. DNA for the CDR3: TGCGCCAGCAGCCTAAAAGAGGGGACGAAAGAGACCCAGTACTTC. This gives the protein CASSLKEGTKETQYF.

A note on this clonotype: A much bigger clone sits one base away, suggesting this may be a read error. The CDR3 sequence is CASSKGGMGERYF. The CDR3 DNA is TGCGCCAGCAGCAAGGGAGGGATGGGAGAGCGGTACTTC. The chain has TRBV4-1 and TRBJ2-7; 7 bases are a match to TRBD2. Germline loops: CDR1 MGHRA, CDR2 YSYEKL. This CDR3 comprises 13 residues.

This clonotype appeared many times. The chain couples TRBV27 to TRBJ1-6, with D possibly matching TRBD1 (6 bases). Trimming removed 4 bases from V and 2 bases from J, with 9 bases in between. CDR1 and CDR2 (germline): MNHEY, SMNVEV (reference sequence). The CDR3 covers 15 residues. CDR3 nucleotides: TGTGCCAGCAGTTCCAGGGGTCCCTATAATTCACCCCTCCACTTT. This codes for CASSSRGPYNSPLHF.

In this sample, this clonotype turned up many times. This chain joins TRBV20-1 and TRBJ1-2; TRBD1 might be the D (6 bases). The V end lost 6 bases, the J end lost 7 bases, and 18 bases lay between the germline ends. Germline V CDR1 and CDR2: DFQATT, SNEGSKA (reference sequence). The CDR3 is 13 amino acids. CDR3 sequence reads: CSAPARGVGGYTF. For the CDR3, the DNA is TGCAGTGCCCCCGCCAGGGGAGTAGGTGGCTACACCTTC.